The TCR beta chain described here comes from a study of shared clonotypes between healthy human individuals. Study-wide findings and caveats: The diversity represented, both genetic and in exposure history, was limited by few donors.

The germline CDR1 and CDR2 sequences are SEHNR and FQNEAQ (reference sequence). The V end lost 3 bases, the J end lost 1 base, and 12 bases lay between the germline ends. The CDR3 consists of 15 residues. Each subset's genomic DNA was split evenly across several immunoSEQ plates. Original methodology: ImmunoSEQ only sent back junction sequences with no quality scores, so filtering was done differently. Generated by immunoSEQ multiplex PCR, the TCRdb table keeps only in-frame clones and is missing some. V, J and clone size reflect that table, while D and trimming were determined from the DNA. The top ten hold 12% of the sample, which has about 480,000 clones, 75% to 80% seen once. Donors were Caucasian adults residing in Nashville, Tennessee, USA. This clone was found once. Antigen specificity is unknown.

The sample consisted of PBMCs. The sequence was obtained from a woman in her forties in good health. Some clones in this sample may be carry-over from other donors' samples. The V call is TRBV7-9, the J call TRBJ2-5; D is perhaps TRBD2 (6 bases). In DNA form, the CDR3 reads TGTGCCAGCAGCTTTGTCCCAGCGGGCCAAGAGACCCAGTACTTC. The encoded protein is CASSFVPAGQETQYF.